Included here is one T cell receptor beta chain sequence, with context. Its specificity is not known. Samples were taken at baseline and on day 1 of cycles 4 and 7. The data were obtained in a study of OX40 agonist ivuxolimab in advanced cancers. Study in general: Patients received intravenous ivuxolimab every 2 weeks at 0.01 to 10 mg/kg. Study-level results: Both CD4+ and CD8+ T cell populations in blood had undergone clonal expansion by week 6 at 0.1 to 3.0 mg/kg. Expanded clones tended on average to be more numerous among CD8+ T cells than CD4+.

The germline V gene encodes CDR1 MNHEY and CDR2 SMNVEV (reference sequence). The CDR3 loop spans 15 amino acids. V shed 8 bases and J 0 bases; nucleotides not matched to a gene: 10. Using immunoSEQ multiplex PCR, the repertoire was profiled, and TCRdb retains in-frame clones only, with some absent. The sample holds 75,000 or so clones, roughly 84% seen once. The input for sequencing was CD4+ or CD8+ T cells sorted from blood, taken in a trial of the OX40 agonist ivuxolimab. This clonotype originated in an adult with an advanced solid tumor such as melanoma, head and neck, liver or kidney cancer. The chain uses TRBV27 and TRBJ2-7; TRBD1 aligns across 7 bases. The CDR3, as DNA: TGTGCCAGCGGAACAAGGACAGGCTACTCCTACGAGCAGTACTTC. The encoded protein is CASGTRTGYSYEQYF.